This TCR beta chain was documented in a study of blood T cell repertoires in COVID-19 (dated by TCRdb to between 2020 and 2021). Notes on the research overall: Samples covering the acute and convalescent phases of COVID-19 were provided by collaborators in the United States, Italy and Spain. Subjects who had been exposed to COVID-19, were actively infected with it, or had recovered from it provided the deeply sampled blood TCRbeta repertoires that made up the dataset. Nearly every sample came with metadata listing a de-identified subject ID, COVID-19 status, age in years and sex. The repertoires were released in a freely available public database intended as a resource for research on the immune response to SARS-CoV-2. The prospective study material was composed of cDNA or gDNA derived from T cells, B-cell-depleted T cells, or PBMCs. The samples were drawn from two sources: the first 160 participants of the ongoing ImmuneRACE study, and 1,254 subjects contributed by 6 global collaborators. HLA class I and class II types, where available, came from metadata supplied by the sample provider rather than from assay-based typing. Beyond this particular receptor, the publication reports: Clinical and demographic metadata were provided uncurated, with the amount varying by source and participant.

To note about this clone: This receptor's antigen is unknown. No base quality values were provided; no much bigger clone lies one nucleotide off.

The immunoSEQ Assay, a bias-controlled multiplex PCR, was used to amplify TCRbeta CDR3 regions from genomic DNA. The original pipeline was this. Nucleated cell counts per sample were estimated from amplification of reference gene primers within the assay. To quantify the absolute abundance of each unique TCRbeta CDR3 rearrangement, sequence reads were collapsed and filtered. Productive Simpson clonality was computed per sample as the square root of Simpson's diversity index over productive rearrangements. TCRdb provides this immuneACCESS table in a form limited to in-frame rearrangements. Some clones are lacking; in checked studies, under half of them reflect an unresolved V gene, and why the rest are absent is not known. V and J calls and clone size are given by that table; D and trimming were obtained from the DNA. A total of about 270,000 clones appear in this sample, around nine tenths of them only once. Of the sample, about 8.7% is held by the ten largest clones.

Trimming removed 0 bases from V and 4 bases from J, leaving 7 bases between the germline ends. The germline V gene supplies CDR1 SGHRS and CDR2 YFSETQ. The CDR3 runs 14 amino acids, cysteine and phenylalanine included. Of all the DNA, just the CDR3 is kept, 42 bases in frame from base 1. Each collaborating institution followed its own protocols to collect whole blood in K2EDTA tubes. For TCRbeta analysis, collaborator samples were shipped as frozen whole blood, as isolated PBMCs, or as DNA extracted from either sample type. The specimen sequenced was peripheral blood. Recombination linked TRBV5-1 to TRBJ1-4, with no D gene named confidently. This sequence was found in a man aged 35-49 years with active or convalescent COVID-19. CDR3 reads: CASSLDRFNEKLFF. Here is the DNA: TGCGCCAGCAGCTTGGATCGGTTTAATGAAAAACTGTTTTTT.